This TCR beta chain was documented in a study of blood T cell repertoires in COVID-19. About the research overall: Collection of acute and convalescent COVID-19 samples took place in the United States, Italy and Spain.

All enrollees were about 18 to 89 years old and from roughly 22 US areas. Repertoires were generated with immunoSEQ multiplex PCR, while TCRdb's copy carries only in-frame clones and drops some. The sample has about 480,000 clones, 80% to 90% seen once. The CDR3 is 14 amino acids. Trimming removed 6 bases from V and 4 bases from J, with 15 bases in between. Looked up from germline, CDR1 is ENHRY and CDR2 is SYGVKD. The specimen sequenced was PBMCs or T cells enriched from blood (not recorded which). The chain uses TRBV10-3 and TRBJ1-1; no definite D call. This receptor was identified in a woman in her sixties or seventies who had recovered from COVID-19. The CDR3, as DNA: TGTGCCATCAGCCCTTCGGAGACGGTCACTGAAGCTTTCTTT. It translates to CAISPSETVTEAFF.